Described below is a single T cell receptor (beta chain) sequence and its context. This sample is drawn from a study of OX40 agonist ivuxolimab in advanced cancers. CDR3 size: 14 residues. From germline, CDR1 is SGHRS and CDR2 YFSETQ. V was clipped by 1 base and J by 3 bases, with 11 bases between them. Sequencing was performed with immunoSEQ multiplex PCR; in TCRdb, only in-frame clones are kept and a portion is missing. The sample carries some 60,000 clones, 84% recorded once. This clonotype was sampled from an adult with an advanced solid tumor such as melanoma, head and neck, liver or kidney cancer. The J gene is TRBJ2-7, the V gene TRBV5-1; D gene uncertain. The material sequenced was CD4+ or CD8+ T cells sorted from blood, taken in a trial of the OX40 agonist ivuxolimab. The CDR3 spells CASSLSPGNYEQYF. CDR3 DNA sequence: TGCGCCAGCAGCTTGTCTCCCGGCAACTACGAGCAGTACTTC.